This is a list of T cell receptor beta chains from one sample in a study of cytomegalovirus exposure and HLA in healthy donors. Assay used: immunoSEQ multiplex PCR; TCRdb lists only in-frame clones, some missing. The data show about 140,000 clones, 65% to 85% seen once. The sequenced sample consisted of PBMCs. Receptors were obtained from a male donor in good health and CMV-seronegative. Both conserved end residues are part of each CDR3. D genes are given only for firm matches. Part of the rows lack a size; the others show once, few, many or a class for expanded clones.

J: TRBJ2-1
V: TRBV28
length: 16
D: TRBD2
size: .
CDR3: CASSLTPSGRKNEQFF
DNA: TGTGCCAGCAGTTTAACGCCTAGCGGGAGGAAAAATGAGCAGTTCTTC

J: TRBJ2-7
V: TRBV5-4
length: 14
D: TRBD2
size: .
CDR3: CASSSGLAAYEQYF
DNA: TGTGCCAGCAGCTCGGGACTAGCGGCGTACGAGCAGTACTTC

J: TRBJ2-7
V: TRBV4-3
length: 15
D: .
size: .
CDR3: CASSQERGRAYEQYF
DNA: TGCGCCAGCAGCCAAGAACGTGGGCGGGCATACGAGCAGTACTTC

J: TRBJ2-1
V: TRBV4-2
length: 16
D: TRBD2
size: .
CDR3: CASSQDTASGRDEQFF
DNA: TGTGCCAGCAGCCAAGATACGGCTAGCGGGCGCGATGAGCAGTTCTTC

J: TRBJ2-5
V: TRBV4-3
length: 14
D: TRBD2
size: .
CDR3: CASSPGTSGETQYF
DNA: TGCGCCAGCAGCCCGGGGACTAGCGGAGAGACCCAGTACTTC

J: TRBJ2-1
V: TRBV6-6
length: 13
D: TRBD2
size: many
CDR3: CASEAGVGNEQFF
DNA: TGTGCCAGCGAAGCGGGAGTTGGGAATGAGCAGTTCTTC

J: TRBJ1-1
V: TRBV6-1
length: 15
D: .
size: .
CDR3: CASNDPGRGNTEAFF
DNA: TGTGCCAGCAATGACCCAGGGCGCGGTAACACTGAAGCTTTCTTT

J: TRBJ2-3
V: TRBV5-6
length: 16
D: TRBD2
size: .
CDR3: CASSLLTSGGTDTQYF
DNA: TGTGCCAGCAGCTTGTTAACTAGCGGCGGCACAGATACGCAGTATTTT

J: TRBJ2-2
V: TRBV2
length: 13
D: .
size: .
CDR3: CASSEEFAGELFF
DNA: TGTGCCAGCAGTGAAGAATTCGCCGGGGAGCTGTTTTTT

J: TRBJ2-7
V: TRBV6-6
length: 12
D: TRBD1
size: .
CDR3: CATTGVGLEQYF
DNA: TGTGCCACGACAGGGGTGGGTCTCGAGCAGTACTTC

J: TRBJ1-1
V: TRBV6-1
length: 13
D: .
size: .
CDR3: CASRLHDGGEAFF
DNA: TGTGCCAGCAGACTTCATGATGGTGGTGAAGCTTTCTTT

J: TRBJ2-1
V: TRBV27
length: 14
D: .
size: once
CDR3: CASSFQSSYNEQFF
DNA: TGTGCCAGCAGTTTCCAGTCCTCCTACAATGAGCAGTTCTTC

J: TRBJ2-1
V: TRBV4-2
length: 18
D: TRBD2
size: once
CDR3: CASSQEMARLAGDNEQFF
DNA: TGTGCCAGCAGCCAAGAAATGGCTAGGCTAGCGGGAGACAATGAGCAGTTCTTC

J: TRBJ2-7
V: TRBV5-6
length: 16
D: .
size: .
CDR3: CASSLSKGASSYEQYF
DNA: TGTGCCAGCAGCCTCTCCAAAGGGGCTAGCTCCTACGAGCAGTACTTC

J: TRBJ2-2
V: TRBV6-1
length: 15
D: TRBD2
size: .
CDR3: CASSELAGGPGELFF
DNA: TGTGCCAGCAGTGAACTAGCGGGAGGGCCCGGGGAGCTGTTTTTT

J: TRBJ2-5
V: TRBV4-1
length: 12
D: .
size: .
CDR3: CASSQDRETQYF
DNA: TGCGCCAGCAGCCAAGATAGAGAGACCCAGTACTTC

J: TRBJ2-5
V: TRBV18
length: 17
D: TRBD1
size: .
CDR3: CASSLLPGQGFQETRYF
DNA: TGTGCCAGCTCACTATTGCCGGGACAGGGGTTCCAAGAGACCCGGTACTTC

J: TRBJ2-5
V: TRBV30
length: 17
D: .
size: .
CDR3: CAWSVWGTAGSHETQYF
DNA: TGTGCCTGGAGTGTATGGGGAACGGCAGGGTCCCATGAGACCCAGTACTTC

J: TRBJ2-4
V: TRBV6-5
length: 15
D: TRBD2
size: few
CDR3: CASSYSAGVKNIQYF
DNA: TGTGCCAGCAGTTACTCTGCGGGAGTCAAAAACATTCAGTACTTC

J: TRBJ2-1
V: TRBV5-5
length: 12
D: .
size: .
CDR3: CASSYGTHEQFF
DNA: TGTGCCAGCAGTTACGGGACTCATGAGCAGTTCTTC

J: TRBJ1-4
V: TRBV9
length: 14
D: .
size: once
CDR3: CASSLTAFDEKLFF
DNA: TGTGCCAGCAGCCTTACAGCATTCGATGAAAAACTGTTTTTT

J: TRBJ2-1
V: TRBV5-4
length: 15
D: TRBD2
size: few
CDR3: CASQQTSGSYNEQFF
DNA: TGTGCCAGCCAACAAACTAGCGGGAGCTACAATGAGCAGTTCTTC

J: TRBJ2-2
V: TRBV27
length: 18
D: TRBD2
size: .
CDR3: CASSPGTSGRMDTGELFF
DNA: TGTGCCAGCAGTCCGGGGACTAGCGGGAGAATGGACACCGGGGAGCTGTTTTTT

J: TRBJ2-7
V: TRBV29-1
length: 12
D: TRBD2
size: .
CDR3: CSGDTGGGEQYF
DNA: TGCAGCGGCGACACGGGAGGGGGAGAGCAGTACTTC

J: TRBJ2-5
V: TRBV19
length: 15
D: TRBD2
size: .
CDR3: CASAPDRLAGGRVYF
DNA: TGTGCCTCCGCCCCCGACCGACTAGCGGGAGGGCGGGTGTACTTC

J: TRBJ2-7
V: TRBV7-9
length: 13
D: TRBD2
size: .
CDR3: CASKAGGSYEQYF
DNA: TGTGCCAGCAAGGCGGGAGGGTCCTACGAGCAGTACTTC

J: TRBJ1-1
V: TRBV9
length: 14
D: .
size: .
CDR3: CASSVARGGTEAFF
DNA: TGTGCCAGCAGCGTAGCTAGGGGGGGAACTGAAGCTTTCTTT

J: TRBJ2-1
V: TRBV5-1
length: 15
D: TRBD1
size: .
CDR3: CASSSGQGGYNEQFF
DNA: TGCGCCAGCAGCTCGGGACAGGGAGGTTACAATGAGCAGTTCTTC

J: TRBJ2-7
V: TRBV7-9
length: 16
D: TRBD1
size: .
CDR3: CASSTGQARLPYEQYF
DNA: TGTGCCAGCAGCACCGGACAGGCAAGACTCCCGTACGAGCAGTACTTC

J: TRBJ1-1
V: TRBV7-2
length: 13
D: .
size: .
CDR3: CASSFQINTEAFF
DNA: TGTGCCAGCAGCTTCCAGATCAACACTGAAGCTTTCTTT

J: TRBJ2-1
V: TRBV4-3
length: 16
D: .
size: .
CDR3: CASSQVTGMGGNEQFF
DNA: TGCGCCAGCAGCCAAGTCACGGGGATGGGCGGCAATGAGCAGTTCTTC

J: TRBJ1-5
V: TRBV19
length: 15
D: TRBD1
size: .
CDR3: CASSMAEGAGQPQHF
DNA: TGTGCCAGTAGTATGGCCGAGGGGGCAGGTCAGCCCCAGCATTTT

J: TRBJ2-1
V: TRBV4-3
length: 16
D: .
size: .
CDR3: CASSQGVTHARGEQFF
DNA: TGCGCCAGCAGCCAAGGGGTTACCCACGCTAGAGGTGAGCAGTTCTTC

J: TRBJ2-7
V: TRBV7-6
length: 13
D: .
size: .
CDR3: CASSLALGYEQYF
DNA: TGTGCCAGCAGCTTAGCGCTAGGCTACGAGCAGTACTTC

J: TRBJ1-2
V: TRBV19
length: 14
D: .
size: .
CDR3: CASSTDWEDYGYTF
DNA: TGTGCCAGTAGTACTGACTGGGAGGACTATGGCTACACCTTC